This entry lists 20 T cell receptor beta chains sequenced from one sample in a study of shared clonotypes between healthy human individuals. Libraries were prepared by immunoSEQ multiplex PCR; TCRdb keeps only in-frame clonotypes and omits some of them. This sample has 550,000 to 850,000 clones, with under 80% found just once. The sample comprised memory CD4+ T cells sorted from blood. Indicated subset: CD45RA-negative fraction. The receptors come from a woman in her 30s in good health.

This clone was seen more than once but under ten times. This chain uses TRBV6-1 with TRBJ1-4; D remains ambiguous. Trimming pared 4 bases from V and 6 bases from J, leaving 12 bases between. The CDR3 sequence is 14 residues long. Germline V gene data show CDR1 as MNHNS and CDR2 as SASEGT. CDR3 in DNA: TGTGCCAGCAGTGCGACGGGTTTGGATGAAAAACTGTTTTTT. Encoded protein: CASSATGLDEKLFF.

The chain combines TRBV1 with TRBJ2-3; no DNA check was done on the table's D call, TRBD1. TRBV1 has pseudogene status. The CDR3 length is 17 residues. The CDR3 coding sequence is TGCACCAGCAGCCAAGTCCCCCCAGGGGTTTTTGAAGATACGCAGTATTTT. Translation gives CTSSQVPPGVFEDTQYF.

This clone appeared once. This rearrangement joins TRBV28 to TRBJ2-7; 8 bases match TRBD2. V shed 4 bases, J shed 6 bases, and the junction held 8 bases outside the gene matches. CDR1 is MDHEN, CDR2 SYDVKM, per germline. This CDR3 spans 14 amino acids. The CDR3 sequence is CASSSGTSRREQYF. In DNA, the CDR3 is TGTGCCAGCAGTTCCGGGACTAGTCGCCGCGAGCAGTACTTC.

This rearrangement joins TRBV7-9 to TRBJ2-5, with 8 bases fitting TRBD1. The CDR3 is 15 residues long. After removal of 0 bases from V and 5 bases from J, the junction contained 5 bases not matched to a gene. Germline CDR1 and CDR2: SEHNR and FQNEAQ (reference sequence). CDR3 amino acids: CASSLAQGGSETQYF. In DNA form, the CDR3 reads TGTGCCAGCAGCTTAGCACAGGGGGGTTCGGAGACCCAGTACTTC.

This chain joins TRBV7-2 and TRBJ1-5; D is possibly TRBD1 (6 bases). The CDR3 runs 15 residues. The V end lost 5 bases, the J end lost 0 bases, and 11 bases lay between the germline ends. Germline loops: CDR1 SGHTA, CDR2 FQGNSA. The chain's CDR3 is CASSQGLYSNQPQHF. The CDR3 nucleotides are TGTGCCAGCAGCCAGGGGCTATATAGCAATCAGCCCCAGCATTTT.

This clone was seen only once. As DNA, the CDR3 is TGTGCCAGCAACCGGGACACGGGGTCTCAGCCCCAGCATTTT. It encodes CASNRDTGSQPQHF. The V and J genes are TRBV2 and TRBJ1-5, with a weak D call TRBD1 (6 bases). The germline CDR1 and CDR2 sequences are SNHLY and FYNNEI. This CDR3 has 14 residues. V dropped 7 bases and J dropped 6 bases, with 16 bases sitting between them.

The rearrangement links TRBV30 to TRBJ2-1; weak D call: TRBD2 (5 bases). The CDR3 contains 13 residues. Germline assignment: CDR1 GTSNPN and CDR2 SVGIG (reference sequence). The V and J ends lost 2 bases and 8 bases respectively, with 13 bases between them. CDR3: CAWSKDGGYEQFF. The DNA of the CDR3 is TGTGCCTGGAGTAAGGATGGCGGGTATGAGCAGTTCTTC.

CDR3 in DNA: TGTGGAAGCGGGACATCCTACAATGAGCAGTTCTTC. It is translated as CGSGTSYNEQFF. This chain connects TRBV6-5 to TRBJ2-1, with D possibly being TRBD2 (7 bases). Germline CDR1 is MNHEY and CDR2 is SVGAGI. The CDR3 is 12 residues long.

This clone was counted a single time. The rearrangement uses TRBV7-3 and TRBJ2-3; 9 bases align to TRBD2. Germline V gives CDR1 SGHTA, CDR2 FQGTGA. The V gene end was trimmed by 3 bases and the J gene end by 6 bases; junction bases not matched to a gene: 4. This CDR3 has 14 residues. The CDR3 coding sequence is TGTGCCAGCAGCTTCGCGGGAGGGACGGATACGCAGTATTTT. Protein product: CASSFAGGTDTQYF.

The chain has TRBV6-5 and TRBJ1-5; D is undetermined. The CDR3 contains 15 residues. The V end lost 0 bases, the J end lost 0 bases, and 6 bases lay between the germline ends. CDR1 MNHEY and CDR2 SVGAGI come from the germline V gene. CDR3 bases: TGTGCCAGCAGTTACTCTTATTATAGCAATCAGCCCCAGCATTTT. This codes for CASSYSYYSNQPQHF.

This clone has a handful of counts. CDR3 DNA: TGTGCCAGCAGCGCAAGCAGCATGAACACTGAAGCTTTCTTT. It codes for CASSASSMNTEAFF. This sequence joins TRBV9 and TRBJ1-1; D remains ambiguous. The CDR3 totals 14 residues. CDR1 is SGDLS, CDR2 YYNGEE, per germline. V lost 3 bases to trimming and J lost 0 bases, with 9 bases between them.

The rearrangement links TRBV7-9 to TRBJ2-5; D might be TRBD2 (7 bases). This CDR3 has 16 residues. V was clipped by 4 bases and J by 0 bases, with 15 bases between them. Looked up from germline, CDR1 is SEHNR and CDR2 is FQNEAQ (reference sequence). The CDR3 spells CASSSDRLADQETQYF. The CDR3 nucleotides read TGTGCCAGCAGCTCAGACAGGCTAGCGGACCAAGAGACCCAGTACTTC.

This clone was counted only a few times. This chain links TRBV11-2 with TRBJ1-1; D ambiguous. Germline V lookup: CDR1 SGHAT, CDR2 FQNNGV. The length of the CDR3 is 16 residues. V gave up 2 bases and J gave up 4 bases, with 17 bases separating them. DNA for the CDR3: TGTGCCAGCAGCTTAAGGGCAGGCAGGCGGAGCACTGAAGCTTTCTTT. Amino acids: CASSLRAGRRSTEAFF. The complete variable domain, with remaining parts taken from reference TRBV11-2 and TRBJ1-1, reads EAGVAQSPRYKIIEKRQSVAFWCNPISGHATLYWYQQILGQGPKLLIQFQNNGVVDDSQLPKDRFSAERLKGVDSTLKIQPAKLEDSAVYLCASSLRAGRRSTEAFFGQGTRLTVV.

The chain recombines TRBV4-1 with TRBJ2-7, with 11 bases aligning to TRBD2. Trimming at V came to 0 bases and at J to 3 bases, leaving 4 bases not matched to a gene. The V gene's germline CDR1 is MGHRA and CDR2 YSYEKL. CDR3 length equals 16 residues. The CDR3 DNA sequence: TGCGCCAGCAGCCAAGAGAAGGGACTAGCGGTCTACGAGCAGTACTTC. As protein: CASSQEKGLAVYEQYF.

J is TRBJ2-3 and V is TRBV23-1; possibly TRBD1 for D (5 bases). TRBV23-1 is an ORF, and what it does is uncertain. The CDR3 is 16 amino acids. Trimming left V 1 base short and J 7 bases short, with 18 bases between. CDR3 DNA sequence: TGCGCCAGCAGTCAATTGTGGGGCAGGTGGTTGAATACGCAGTATTTT. Amino acid sequence: CASSQLWGRWLNTQYF.

The gene calls are TRBV19 and TRBJ2-1; TRBD2 matches at 11 bases. In germline, CDR1 is LNHDA, CDR2 SQIVND (reference sequence). This CDR3 region has 16 residues. V lost 8 bases, J lost 6 bases, and 12 bases stayed unmatched. Here the CDR3 reads CASDPSPSGRSNEQFF. DNA for the CDR3: TGTGCCAGTGACCCCTCCCCTAGCGGGAGGTCCAATGAGCAGTTCTTC.

The chain links TRBV18 to TRBJ2-3; D not certain. The CDR3 loop spans 16 amino acids. V was pared by 0 bases and J by 0 bases, with 10 bases between. Per germline, CDR1 KGHSH and CDR2 LQKENI. The CDR3, as DNA: TGTGCCAGCTCACCACCAGTCGGTTCTAGCACAGATACGCAGTATTTT. Translated, it gives CASSPPVGSSTDTQYF.

This clone occurred once. The chain joins TRBV2 to TRBJ2-7; no clear D gene. CDR3 length: 13 amino acids. Germline V gives CDR1 SNHLY, CDR2 FYNNEI. V lost 0 bases and J lost 4, with 7 bases in between. CDR3 protein: CASSEASFYEQYF. For the CDR3, the DNA is TGTGCCAGCAGTGAAGCAAGTTTTTACGAGCAGTACTTC.

The rearrangement links TRBV5-1 to TRBJ1-2; 11 nucleotides agree with TRBD1. J gave up 7 bases and V 3 bases, and 8 bases lay outside the gene matches. Per the germline V gene, CDR1 is SGHRS and CDR2 is YFSETQ. The CDR3 extends over 15 amino acids. The CDR3 spells CASSSPGQGVFGYTF. The CDR3 nucleotides read TGCGCCAGCAGCTCCCCGGGACAGGGGGTCTTTGGCTACACCTTC. The full variable domain, with the rest looked up from reference TRBV5-1 and TRBJ1-2, is KAGVTQTPRYLIKTRGQQVTLSCSPISGHRSVSWYQQTPGQGLQFLFEYFSETQRNKGNFPGRFSGRQFSNSRSEMNVSTLELGDSALYLCASSSPGQGVFGYTFGSGTRLTVV.

The V call is TRBV2, the J call TRBJ2-2; D is possibly TRBD1 (7 bases). V was shortened by 7 bases and J by 12 bases, with 21 bases between the two germline ends. The germline V gene has CDR1 SNHLY and CDR2 FYNNEI. This CDR3 comprises 14 residues. In nucleotides, the CDR3 is TGTGCCAGCAAGGAGCAGGGGGGTGTGGGGCAGCTGTTTTTT. Amino acids: CASKEQGGVGQLFF. The full variable domain, in which reference TRBV2 and TRBJ2-2 provide the parts outside the CDR3, is EPEVTQTPSHQVTQMGQEVILRCVPISNHLYFYWYRQILGQKVEFLVSFYNNEISEKSEIFDDQFSVERPDGSNFTLKIRSTKLEDSAMYFCASKEQGGVGQLFFGEGSRLTVL.